The clone carrying this T cell receptor (beta chain) was seen a few times. Its antigen is still unknown. The CDR3 spans 13 residues. Germline V gene lookup returns CDR1 MNHEY and CDR2 SVGEGT. V dropped 6 bases and J dropped 8 bases, with 15 bases sitting between them. The entry originates in a study of T-cell reconstitution after alpha-beta-depleted transplantation in children. Notes on the study in general: When one year had passed after transplant, most T-cell counts and diversity came from newly produced T cells.

Unique molecular identifiers featured in how the TCRbeta library was prepared. TCRdb fed the PCR reads into MiXCR, producing one record per CDR3 protein. Of 450,000 to 700,000 distinct CDR3 sequences detected, around 27% appear once; the ten largest clones hold less than 40%. The sequence was collected from a boy younger than two with Wiskott-Aldrich syndrome, due to receive a stem cell transplant. This sequence joins TRBV6-2 or TRBV6-3 and TRBJ2-3, with D uncertain. Sequencing used PBMCs, obtained before TCRalphabeta/CD19-depleted stem cell transplant. Here the CDR3 DNA reads TGTGCCAGCAGCATCCCCGCGACGGGTACGCAGTATTTT. This gives the protein CASSIPATGTQYF.